What follows is one TCR beta chain and its context. Its antigen is unidentified. Ten milliliters of peripheral blood were drawn from each donor. Alongside a J-beta primer mix, a sample-barcoded 5' primer served in a second PCR lasting 7 to 11 cycles. TCRdb independently ran MiXCR on the 5' RACE reads; one entry per CDR3 protein. The profile shows about 1.8 million distinct CDR3 sequences, roughly 49% of them singletons. Germline CDR1 is SGHRS and CDR2 is YFSETQ. The CDR3 consists of 15 residues. Deletions cut 2 bases from V and 4 bases from J, with 14 bases between. These data come from a study of blood T cells in healthy people across ages. General study points: PBMC samples, being unsorted, prevented any conclusive comparison of naive and antigen-experienced cells. While age rose, TCR beta diversity per million T cells dropped in a roughly linear way. With naive T cell percentage, TCR beta diversity showed a strong correlation.

This rearrangement joins TRBV5-1 to TRBJ2-3; D may be TRBD1 (6 bases). The source of this sequence is a woman between 40 and 55 years old in good health. The sequenced material came from blood. CDR3 sequence reads: CASSLSTGLADTQYF. In nucleotides, the CDR3 is TGCGCCAGCAGCTTATCTACAGGGTTGGCAGATACGCAGTATTTT.